What follows are 3 T cell receptor beta chains derived from one specimen sequenced in a study of CD8+CD57+ T cells in acquired aplastic anemia. Patients picked for sequencing had shown CD8+CD57+ cell expansion detected by flow cytometry. Genomic DNA, the template, was used for profiling of the TCR beta VDJ and CDR3. TCRdb re-called the reads with MiXCR, one entry per CDR3 protein. The table lists 150,000 or so distinct CDR3 sequences, 40% to 60% of them singletons. Specimen: sorted CD4+, CD8+, or CD8+CD57+ T cells (not recorded which) from PBMCs. The receptors stem from a human donor with aplastic anemia.

In this sample, this clonotype turned up a few times. This rearrangement joins TRBV30 to TRBJ1-5; D perhaps matches TRBD1 (6 bases). V was pared by 2 bases and J by 6 bases, with 11 bases between. This CDR3 is built from 13 residues. In germline, CDR1 is GTSNPN, CDR2 SVGIG (reference sequence). CDR3 DNA sequence: TGTGCCTGGAGTACAGGGTTCTCTCAGCCCCAGCATTTT. It translates to CAWSTGFSQPQHF.

In DNA, the CDR3 is TGCAGCGTTGTCGGCCTCAGGAATACGCAGTATTTT. As protein: CSVVGLRNTQYF. V gene TRBV29-1 combines with J gene TRBJ2-3; D gene unclear. Germline loops: CDR1 SQVTM, CDR2 ANQGSEA. V lost 4 bases to trimming and J lost 7 bases, with 12 bases between them. The CDR3 is 12 residues long.

In DNA form, the CDR3 reads TGTGCCAGCAGCACCCAGGCGAACACTGAAGCTTTCTTT. Its protein is CASSTQANTEAFF. V gene TRBV27 combines with J gene TRBJ1-1; D is uncertain. From germline, CDR1 is MNHEY and CDR2 SMNVEV (reference sequence). V lost 6 bases to trimming and J lost 1 base, with 9 bases between them. The CDR3 consists of 13 residues.